The text below deals with one T cell receptor (beta chain). Its antigen is still unknown. This record belongs to a study of T cells after posttransplantation cyclophosphamide. Study outcomes and limitations: Donor-recipient repertoire similarity was low at 1-2 months, rising over year one.

Produced via immunoSEQ multiplex PCR; TCRdb's table is partial and in-frame only. The sample has under 8,500 clones, roughly four fifths seen once. From germline, CDR1 is LNHNV and CDR2 YYDKDF (reference sequence). The CDR3 is made up of 15 amino acids. V was trimmed by 5 bases and J by 4 bases, leaving 17 bases between them. Treatment was busulfan-fludarabine conditioning, a marrow graft, and cyclophosphamide on days +3 and +4. Sequenced material: PBMCs, taken almost 1,500 days after allogeneic stem cell transplant with posttransplant cyclophosphamide. The rearrangement uses TRBV15 and TRBJ1-2, with TRBD1 as a possible D gene (6 bases). This TCR was sampled from a male patient aged 25-45 years who received an allogeneic stem cell transplant from a related donor, was CMV-positive, and had acute GVHD only. The graft donor may account for some of the T cells. CDR3 sequence (DNA): TGTGCCACCAGCTCTCCGGACAGACAATTCTATGGCTACACCTTC. Amino acids: CATSSPDRQFYGYTF.